One and the same sample provided the 22 T cell receptor beta chains below, sequenced in a study of Graves' ophthalmopathy and Graves' hyperthyroidism. From RNA, the CDR3 regions of TCR beta chains were amplified and sequenced. HTBI primers primed a first-round RT-PCR, and a second-round multiplex PCR followed. One entry per CDR3 protein, called by TCRdb with MiXCR from the multiplex PCR reads. The profile shows almost 750,000 distinct CDR3 sequences, 40% of them singletons. Input material: peripheral blood. These receptors originate from an adult man with Graves' ophthalmopathy.

This clonotype was observed at least ten times. V is TRBV10-3 and J is TRBJ2-7, with TRBD1 matching over 7 bases. Germline V gives CDR1 ENHRY, CDR2 SYGVKD. V lost 6 bases, J lost 5 bases, and 16 bases stayed unmatched. The CDR3 has 16 residues. The CDR3 region is CAISGSGTENRNEQYF. The CDR3 region has the DNA TGTGCCATCAGCGGCTCCGGGACAGAGAATCGGAACGAGCAGTACTTC.

The chain recombines TRBV29-1 with TRBJ2-3, with 9 positions matching TRBD1. The CDR3 extends over 15 amino acids. J was trimmed by 4 bases and V by 6 bases; bases with no gene match: 11. Looked up from germline, CDR1 is SQVTM and CDR2 is ANQGSEA. CDR3 in amino acids: CSVILGQGIPDTQYF. In DNA, the CDR3 is TGCAGCGTGATTCTCGGACAGGGGATCCCAGATACGCAGTATTTT.

This clonotype was detected ten times or more. The J gene is TRBJ2-5, the V gene TRBV20-1, with 13 bases fitting TRBD2. The length of the CDR3 is 16 residues. Germline CDR1 reads DFQATT; CDR2 reads SNEGSKA (reference sequence). V lost 6 bases to trimming and J lost 4 bases; unmatched junction nucleotides: 11. CDR3 sequence (DNA): TGCAGTGCGGAACAAGCGACTAGCGGGGGGCGAGAGACCCAGTACTTC. Translation gives CSAEQATSGGRETQYF.

This clonotype was found once. The V and J genes are TRBV19 and TRBJ1-2; D remains ambiguous. In germline, CDR1 is LNHDA, CDR2 SQIVND (reference sequence). The V end lost 4 bases, the J end lost 12 bases, and 9 bases lay between the germline ends. The CDR3 is made up of 10 amino acids. CDR3 loop: CASSNHGNTF. In DNA form, the CDR3 reads TGTGCCAGTAGTAACCATGGAAACACCTTC.

This clonotype has at least ten counts. V and J are TRBV11-2 and TRBJ2-6; D not resolved. Deletions cut 2 bases from V and 2 bases from J, with 7 bases between. CDR3 size: 15 residues. CDR1 and CDR2 (germline): SGHAT, FQNNGV. The DNA for the CDR3 is TGTGCCAGCAGCTTAATAGGTACTGGGGCCAACGTCCTGACTTTC. Its translation is CASSLIGTGANVLTF.

This clonotype was observed many times. This chain connects TRBV7-8 to TRBJ1-6; D perhaps matches TRBD1 (5 bases). Germline V gene data show CDR1 as SGHVS and CDR2 as FQNEAQ. The CDR3 has 16 amino acids. Trimming shortened V by 5 bases and J by 7 bases, and 18 bases separated the two germline ends. CDR3 DNA sequence: TGTGCCAGCAGCACCTCTCAGGGACTGGTAAATTCACCCCTCCACTTT. It specifies CASSTSQGLVNSPLHF.

V usage is TRBV25-1 and J usage is TRBJ1-1, with D unclear. The CDR3 is 15 residues long. Trimming cost V 3 bases and J 1 base, with 12 bases left between them. The germline gives CDR1 MGHDK, CDR2 SYGVNS. This chain's CDR3 is CASSEGSGQNTEAFF. DNA of the CDR3: TGTGCCAGCAGTGAGGGTAGTGGGCAGAACACTGAAGCTTTCTTT.

The J gene is TRBJ1-1, the V gene TRBV4-3; D unclear. The CDR3 totals 13 residues. The germline V gene encodes CDR1 LGHNA and CDR2 YSLEER. V dropped 1 base and J dropped 5 bases, with 8 bases sitting between them. This CDR3 reads CASSQAGFTEAFF. The CDR3 DNA follows: TGCGCCAGCAGCCAAGCTGGGTTTACTGAAGCTTTCTTT.

The V gene is TRBV29-1, the J gene TRBJ2-7; 7 bases align to TRBD1. V was pared by 6 bases and J by 7 bases, with 21 bases of the junction left unmatched. This CDR3 comprises 16 residues. Germline-derived CDR1 and CDR2 are SQVTM and ANQGSEA. For the CDR3, the DNA is TGCAGCGTCGATGGATTCGTCCAGGGGGTGGCGAGTGAGCAGTACTTC. Its protein is CSVDGFVQGVASEQYF.

This rearrangement joins TRBV2 to TRBJ1-6; 10 nucleotides align to TRBD1. The CDR3 has 14 residues. V lost 7 bases and J lost 7; bases outside the gene matches: 4. CDR1 SNHLY and CDR2 FYNNEI come from the germline V gene. In DNA, the CDR3 is TGTGCCAGCACTCGGGACAGGGGAAATTCACCCCTCCACTTT. Translated, it gives CASTRDRGNSPLHF.

This clonotype showed up many times. The chain employs TRBV29-1 and TRBJ2-3, with TRBD1 as a possible D gene (6 bases). V dropped 3 bases and J dropped 1 base, with 11 bases sitting between them. Germline CDR1 and CDR2: SQVTM and ANQGSEA. This CDR3 is 14 amino acids long. The CDR3 protein is CSVEDNRGTDTQYF. For the CDR3, the DNA is TGCAGCGTTGAGGATAACAGGGGCACAGATACGCAGTATTTT.

This clonotype is a singleton in its sample. The genes are TRBV29-1 and TRBJ1-1, with 10 bases fitting TRBD1. This CDR3 contains 10 residues. Trimming removed 2 bases from V and 13 bases from J; junction bases left unmatched: 1. Germline CDR1 and CDR2: SQVTM and ANQGSEA. The CDR3 sequence is CSVERTGGFF. The CDR3 bases are TGCAGCGTTGAACGGACAGGGGGTTTCTTT.

This clonotype occurred a few times. The chain recombines TRBV10-3 with TRBJ1-1; TRBD1 matches 7 bases. This CDR3 comprises 15 residues. J lost 3 bases, V lost 6 bases, and 10 bases had no gene match. The germline V gene encodes CDR1 ENHRY and CDR2 SYGVKD. CDR3 nucleotide sequence: TGTGCCATCAGGAAAGACAGGGCAACCGACACTGAAGCTTTCTTT. The encoded protein is CAIRKDRATDTEAFF.

The rearrangement joins TRBV25-1 to TRBJ1-5; D unclear. CDR3 length: 15 amino acids. Trimming took 8 bases from V and 0 from J, leaving 14 bases between them. Germline V lookup: CDR1 MGHDK, CDR2 SYGVNS. CDR3 protein: CASSPSVGSNQPQHF. CDR3 in DNA: TGTGCCAGCTCACCATCCGTAGGTAGCAATCAGCCCCAGCATTTT.

The chain links TRBV6-6 to TRBJ1-3; no clear D gene. Looked up from germline, CDR1 is MNHNY and CDR2 is SVGAGI (reference sequence). V was trimmed by 7 bases and J by 5 bases, leaving 12 bases between them. The CDR3 sequence is 13 residues long. The CDR3 protein is CASTPFPRNTIYF. The CDR3 DNA follows: TGTGCCAGCACTCCTTTTCCCCGAAACACCATATATTTT.

The sample holds a few counts of this clonotype. This chain joins TRBV7-3 and TRBJ2-2, with D possibly TRBD1 on 6 matching bases. The CDR3 length is 15 residues. Trimming left V 1 base short and J 7 bases short, with 13 bases between. Per the germline V gene, CDR1 is SGHTA and CDR2 is FQGTGA. The CDR3 DNA reads TGTGCCAGCAGCTTAATTCAGGGGAGTGACGGGGAGCTGTTTTTT. Amino acid sequence: CASSLIQGSDGELFF.

The chain has TRBV2 and TRBJ2-2, with 8 bases that match TRBD2. The germline V gene encodes CDR1 SNHLY and CDR2 FYNNEI. CDR3 length: 15 amino acids. Trimming cost V 6 bases and J 3 bases; bases outside gene matches: 6. CDR3 loop: CASSQVSGDTGELFF. The CDR3 nucleotides are TGTGCCAGCAGCCAAGTTAGCGGGGACACCGGGGAGCTGTTTTTT.

V and J are TRBV7-1 and TRBJ1-3, with 12 bases that match TRBD1. TRBV7-1 is an open reading frame whose function is uncertain. J lost 4 bases, V lost 3 bases, and 7 bases had no gene match. The CDR3 is made up of 17 amino acids. The CDR3 here is CASSSPGTGGLGNTIYF. The CDR3, as DNA: TGTGCCAGCAGCTCCCCCGGGACAGGGGGCTTAGGAAACACCATATATTTT.

There are a few counts of this clonotype. The chain couples TRBV2 to TRBJ1-1, with D unresolved. This CDR3 has 13 residues. The germline V and J ends were trimmed by 8 bases and 0 bases, with 10 bases remaining between them. Germline V gene sequence: CDR1 SNHLY, CDR2 FYNNEI. The CDR3 bases are TGTGCCAGCTTAGACACCTTGAACACTGAAGCTTTCTTT. Amino acid sequence: CASLDTLNTEAFF. Variable domain in full (rest from reference TRBV2 and TRBJ1-1): EPEVTQTPSHQVTQMGQEVILRCVPISNHLYFYWYRQILGQKVEFLVSFYNNEISEKSEIFDDQFSVERPDGSNFTLKIRSTKLEDSAMYFCASLDTLNTEAFFGQGTRLTVV.

Only a few counts were recorded for this clonotype. The chain employs TRBV29-1 and TRBJ2-2; D may be TRBD1 (5 bases). V dropped 5 bases and J dropped 1 base, with 8 bases sitting between them. Germline V lookup: CDR1 SQVTM, CDR2 ANQGSEA. This CDR3 comprises 13 residues. The CDR3 sequence: CSVPTVNTGELFF. CDR3 DNA: TGCAGCGTTCCGACAGTGAACACCGGGGAGCTGTTTTTT.

This clonotype occurred a few times. The gene calls are TRBV9 and TRBJ1-5, with TRBD1 as a possible D gene (6 bases). The ends were cut back, 5 bases at V and 5 bases at J, with 14 bases in the middle. The germline V gene has CDR1 SGDLS and CDR2 YYNGEE. There are 14 residues in the CDR3. CDR3 sequence: CASRGVGADQPQHF. CDR3 coding DNA: TGTGCCAGCAGGGGGGTGGGGGCCGATCAGCCCCAGCATTTT.

This sequence joins TRBV12-3 or TRBV12-4 and TRBJ1-2; unclear D gene. V lost 6 bases and J 4 bases, leaving 18 bases between the germline ends. The CDR3 has 15 amino acids. For the CDR3, the DNA is TGTGCCAGCAGCCAGACCGGGGATCTTACCTATGGCTACACCTTC. It codes for CASSQTGDLTYGYTF.